This T cell receptor beta chain stems from a study of blood T cell repertoires in COVID-19. About the research overall: Whether acute or convalescent, the COVID-19 samples came from the United States, Italy and Spain. Sources were T cells, B-cell-depleted T cells, or PBMCs; the material itself was cDNA or gDNA.

Original handling: The authors estimated nucleated cell counts from reference gene primer amplification. TCRdb's copy holds only in-frame clones and misses some; the assay was immunoSEQ multiplex PCR. Clone size and V and J calls were adopted from that table, with D and trimming inferred from the DNA. The sample shows roughly 380,000 clones, about nine tenths of them seen only once. V trimming: 3 bases; J trimming: 6 bases; junction bases outside the gene matches: 9. Germline CDR1 MNHEY, CDR2 SVGEGT. The CDR3 loop spans 15 amino acids. The Seattle site enrolled patients during active infection and followed them longitudinally.

This TCR came from a woman aged 55 to 70 with COVID-19, enrolled during active disease. The chain recombines TRBV6-2 or TRBV6-3 with TRBJ2-7, with 9 positions matching TRBD1. The sequencing sample was made of peripheral blood. CDR3 coding DNA: TGTGCCAGCAGTTATTCAGCACAGGGGGCCTCCGAGCAGTACTTC. It is translated as CASSYSAQGASEQYF.